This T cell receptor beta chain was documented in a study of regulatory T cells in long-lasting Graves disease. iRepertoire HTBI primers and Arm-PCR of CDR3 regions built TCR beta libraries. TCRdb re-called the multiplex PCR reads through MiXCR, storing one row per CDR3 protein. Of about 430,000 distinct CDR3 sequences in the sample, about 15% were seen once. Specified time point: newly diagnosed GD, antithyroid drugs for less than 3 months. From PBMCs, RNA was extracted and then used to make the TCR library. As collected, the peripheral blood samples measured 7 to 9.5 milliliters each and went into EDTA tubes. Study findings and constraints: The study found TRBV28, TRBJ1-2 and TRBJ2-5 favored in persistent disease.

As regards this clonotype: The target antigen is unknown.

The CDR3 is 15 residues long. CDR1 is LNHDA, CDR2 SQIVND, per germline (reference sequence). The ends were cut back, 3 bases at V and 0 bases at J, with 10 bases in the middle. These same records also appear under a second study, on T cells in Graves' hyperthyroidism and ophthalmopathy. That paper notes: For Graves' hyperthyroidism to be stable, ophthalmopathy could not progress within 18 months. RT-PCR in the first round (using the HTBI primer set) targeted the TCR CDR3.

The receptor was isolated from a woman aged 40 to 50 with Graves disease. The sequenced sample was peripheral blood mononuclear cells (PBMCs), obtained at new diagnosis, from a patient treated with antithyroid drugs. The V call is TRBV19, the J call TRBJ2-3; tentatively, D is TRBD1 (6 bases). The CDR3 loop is CASSILGTSTDTQYF. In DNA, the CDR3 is TGTGCCAGTAGTATTCTGGGGACAAGCACAGATACGCAGTATTTT. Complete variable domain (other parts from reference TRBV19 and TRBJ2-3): DGGITQSPKYLFRKEGQNVTLSCEQNLNHDAMYWYRQDPGQGLRLIYYSQIVNDFQKGDIAEGYSVSREKKESFPLTVTSAQKNPTAFYLCASSILGTSTDTQYFGPGTRLTVL.